This TCR beta chain was profiled in a study of T cell responses to AZD1222 COVID-19 vaccine. Germline V CDR1 and CDR2: SNHLY, FYNNEI. The CDR3 covers 11 residues. Trimming left V 4 bases short and J 6 bases short, with 6 bases between. Overall study results and limits: No day 14 peak samples; only post-peak repertoires were characterized.

The repertoire was sequenced with immunoSEQ multiplex PCR; TCRdb's copy has only in-frame clones and lacks some. The data show roughly 200,000 clones, roughly 94% seen once. As for this clone: The target antigen is unknown.

The receptor's source is an adult who received the MenACWY meningococcal vaccine as a control. The chain employs TRBV2 and TRBJ1-1; D is undetermined. This material consisted of peripheral blood, taken 28 days after the second dose of the MenACWY control vaccine. CDR3 in amino acids: CASSGGSEAFF. CDR3 nucleotide sequence: TGTGCCAGCAGTGGAGGGTCTGAAGCTTTCTTT.